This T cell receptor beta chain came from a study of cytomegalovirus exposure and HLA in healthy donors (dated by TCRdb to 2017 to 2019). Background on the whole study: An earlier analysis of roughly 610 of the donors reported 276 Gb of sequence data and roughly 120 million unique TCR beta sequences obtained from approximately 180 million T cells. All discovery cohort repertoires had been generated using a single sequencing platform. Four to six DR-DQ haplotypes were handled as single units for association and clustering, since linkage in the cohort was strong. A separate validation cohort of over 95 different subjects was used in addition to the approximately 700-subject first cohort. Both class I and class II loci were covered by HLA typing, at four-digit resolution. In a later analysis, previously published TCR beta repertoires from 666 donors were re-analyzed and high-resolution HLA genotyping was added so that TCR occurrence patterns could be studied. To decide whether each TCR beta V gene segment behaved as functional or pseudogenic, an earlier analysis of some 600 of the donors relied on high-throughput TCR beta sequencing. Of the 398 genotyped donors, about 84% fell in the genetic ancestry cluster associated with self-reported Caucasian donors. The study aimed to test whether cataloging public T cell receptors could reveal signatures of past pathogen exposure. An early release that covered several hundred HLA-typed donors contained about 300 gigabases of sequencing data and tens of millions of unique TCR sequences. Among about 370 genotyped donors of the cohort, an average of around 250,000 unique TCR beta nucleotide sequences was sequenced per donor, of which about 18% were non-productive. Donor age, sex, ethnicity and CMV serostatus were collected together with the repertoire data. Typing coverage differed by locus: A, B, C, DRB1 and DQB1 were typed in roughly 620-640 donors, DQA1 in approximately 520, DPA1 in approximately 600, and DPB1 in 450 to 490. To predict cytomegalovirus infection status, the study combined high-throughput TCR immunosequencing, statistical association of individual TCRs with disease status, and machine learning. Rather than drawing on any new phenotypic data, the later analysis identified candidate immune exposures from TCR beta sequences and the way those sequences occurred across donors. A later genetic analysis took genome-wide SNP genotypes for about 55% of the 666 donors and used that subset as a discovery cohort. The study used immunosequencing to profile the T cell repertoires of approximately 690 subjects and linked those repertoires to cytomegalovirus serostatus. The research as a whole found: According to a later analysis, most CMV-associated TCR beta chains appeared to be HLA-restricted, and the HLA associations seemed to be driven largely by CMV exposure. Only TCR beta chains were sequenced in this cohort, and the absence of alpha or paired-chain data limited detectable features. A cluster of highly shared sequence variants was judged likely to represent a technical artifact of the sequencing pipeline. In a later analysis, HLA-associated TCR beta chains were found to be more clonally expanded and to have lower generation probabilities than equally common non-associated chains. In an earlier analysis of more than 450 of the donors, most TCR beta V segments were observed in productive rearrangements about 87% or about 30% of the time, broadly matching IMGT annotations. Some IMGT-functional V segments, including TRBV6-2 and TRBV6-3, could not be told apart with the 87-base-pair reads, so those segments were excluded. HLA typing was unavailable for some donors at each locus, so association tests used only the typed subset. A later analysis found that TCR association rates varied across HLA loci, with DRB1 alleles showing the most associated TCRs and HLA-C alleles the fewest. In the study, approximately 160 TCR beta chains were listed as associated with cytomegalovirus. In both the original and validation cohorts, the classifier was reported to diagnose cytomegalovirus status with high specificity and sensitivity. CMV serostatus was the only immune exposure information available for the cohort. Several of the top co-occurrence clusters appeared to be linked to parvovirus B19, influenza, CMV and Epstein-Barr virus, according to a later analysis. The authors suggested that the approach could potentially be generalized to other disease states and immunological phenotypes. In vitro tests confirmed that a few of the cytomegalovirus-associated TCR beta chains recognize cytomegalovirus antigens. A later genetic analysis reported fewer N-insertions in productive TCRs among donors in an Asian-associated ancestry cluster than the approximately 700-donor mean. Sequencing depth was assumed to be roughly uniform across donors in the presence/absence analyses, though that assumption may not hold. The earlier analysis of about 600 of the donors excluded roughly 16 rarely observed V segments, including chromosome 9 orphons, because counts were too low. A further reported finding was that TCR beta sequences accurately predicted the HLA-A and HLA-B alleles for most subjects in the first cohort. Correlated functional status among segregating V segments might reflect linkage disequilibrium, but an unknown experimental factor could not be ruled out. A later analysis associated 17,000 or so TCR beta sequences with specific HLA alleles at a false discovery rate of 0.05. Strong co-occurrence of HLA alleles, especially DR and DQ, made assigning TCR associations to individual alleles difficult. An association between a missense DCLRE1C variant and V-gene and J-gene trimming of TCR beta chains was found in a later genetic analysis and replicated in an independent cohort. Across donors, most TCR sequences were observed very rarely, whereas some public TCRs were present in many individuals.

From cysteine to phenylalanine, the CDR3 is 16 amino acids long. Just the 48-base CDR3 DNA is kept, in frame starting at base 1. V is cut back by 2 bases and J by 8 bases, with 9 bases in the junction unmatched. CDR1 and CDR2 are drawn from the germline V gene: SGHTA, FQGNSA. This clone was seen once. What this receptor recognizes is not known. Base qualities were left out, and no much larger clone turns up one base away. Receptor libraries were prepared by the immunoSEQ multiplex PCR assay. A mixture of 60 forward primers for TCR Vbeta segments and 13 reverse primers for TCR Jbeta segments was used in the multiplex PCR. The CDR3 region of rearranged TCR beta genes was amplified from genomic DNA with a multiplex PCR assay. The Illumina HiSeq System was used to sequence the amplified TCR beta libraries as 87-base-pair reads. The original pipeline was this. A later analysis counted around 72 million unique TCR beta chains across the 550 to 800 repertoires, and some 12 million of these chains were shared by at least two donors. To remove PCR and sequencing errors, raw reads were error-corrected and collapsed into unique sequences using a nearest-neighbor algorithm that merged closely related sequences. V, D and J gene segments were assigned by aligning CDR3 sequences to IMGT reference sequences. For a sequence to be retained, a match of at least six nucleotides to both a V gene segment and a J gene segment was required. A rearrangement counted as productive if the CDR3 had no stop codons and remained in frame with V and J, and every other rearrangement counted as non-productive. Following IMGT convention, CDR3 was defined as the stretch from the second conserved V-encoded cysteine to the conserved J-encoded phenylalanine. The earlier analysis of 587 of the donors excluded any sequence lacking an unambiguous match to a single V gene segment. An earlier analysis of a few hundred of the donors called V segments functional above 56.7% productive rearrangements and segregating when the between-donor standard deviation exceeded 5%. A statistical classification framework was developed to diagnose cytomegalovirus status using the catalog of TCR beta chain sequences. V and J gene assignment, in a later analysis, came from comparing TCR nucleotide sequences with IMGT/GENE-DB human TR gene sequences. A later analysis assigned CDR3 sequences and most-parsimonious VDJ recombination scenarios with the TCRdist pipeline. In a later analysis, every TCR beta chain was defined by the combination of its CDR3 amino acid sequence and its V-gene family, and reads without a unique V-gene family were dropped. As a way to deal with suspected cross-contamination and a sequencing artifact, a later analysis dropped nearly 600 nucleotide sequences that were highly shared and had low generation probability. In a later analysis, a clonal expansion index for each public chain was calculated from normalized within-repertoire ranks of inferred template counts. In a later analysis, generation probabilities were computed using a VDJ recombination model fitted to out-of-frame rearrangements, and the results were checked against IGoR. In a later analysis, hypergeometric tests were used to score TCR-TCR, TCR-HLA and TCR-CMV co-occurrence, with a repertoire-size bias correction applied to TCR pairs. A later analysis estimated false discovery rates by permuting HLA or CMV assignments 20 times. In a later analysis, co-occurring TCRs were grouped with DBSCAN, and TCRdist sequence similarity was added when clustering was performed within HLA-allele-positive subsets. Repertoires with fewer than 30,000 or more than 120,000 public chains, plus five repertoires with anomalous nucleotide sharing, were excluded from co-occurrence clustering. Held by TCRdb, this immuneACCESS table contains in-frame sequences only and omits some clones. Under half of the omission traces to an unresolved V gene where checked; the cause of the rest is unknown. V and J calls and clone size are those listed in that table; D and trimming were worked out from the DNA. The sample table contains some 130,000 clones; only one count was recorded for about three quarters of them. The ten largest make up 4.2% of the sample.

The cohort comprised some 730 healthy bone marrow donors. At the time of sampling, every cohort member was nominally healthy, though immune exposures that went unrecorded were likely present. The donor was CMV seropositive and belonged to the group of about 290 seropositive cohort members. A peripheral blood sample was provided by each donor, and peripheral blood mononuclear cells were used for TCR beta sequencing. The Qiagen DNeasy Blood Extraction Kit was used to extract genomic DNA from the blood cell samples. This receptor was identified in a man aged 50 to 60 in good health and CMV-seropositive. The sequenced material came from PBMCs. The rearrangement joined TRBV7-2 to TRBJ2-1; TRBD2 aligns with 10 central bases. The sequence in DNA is TGTGCCAGCAGCTTAAGGTCTAGCGGGAGTATCCATGAGCAGTTCTTC. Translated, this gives CASSLRSSGSIHEQFF.